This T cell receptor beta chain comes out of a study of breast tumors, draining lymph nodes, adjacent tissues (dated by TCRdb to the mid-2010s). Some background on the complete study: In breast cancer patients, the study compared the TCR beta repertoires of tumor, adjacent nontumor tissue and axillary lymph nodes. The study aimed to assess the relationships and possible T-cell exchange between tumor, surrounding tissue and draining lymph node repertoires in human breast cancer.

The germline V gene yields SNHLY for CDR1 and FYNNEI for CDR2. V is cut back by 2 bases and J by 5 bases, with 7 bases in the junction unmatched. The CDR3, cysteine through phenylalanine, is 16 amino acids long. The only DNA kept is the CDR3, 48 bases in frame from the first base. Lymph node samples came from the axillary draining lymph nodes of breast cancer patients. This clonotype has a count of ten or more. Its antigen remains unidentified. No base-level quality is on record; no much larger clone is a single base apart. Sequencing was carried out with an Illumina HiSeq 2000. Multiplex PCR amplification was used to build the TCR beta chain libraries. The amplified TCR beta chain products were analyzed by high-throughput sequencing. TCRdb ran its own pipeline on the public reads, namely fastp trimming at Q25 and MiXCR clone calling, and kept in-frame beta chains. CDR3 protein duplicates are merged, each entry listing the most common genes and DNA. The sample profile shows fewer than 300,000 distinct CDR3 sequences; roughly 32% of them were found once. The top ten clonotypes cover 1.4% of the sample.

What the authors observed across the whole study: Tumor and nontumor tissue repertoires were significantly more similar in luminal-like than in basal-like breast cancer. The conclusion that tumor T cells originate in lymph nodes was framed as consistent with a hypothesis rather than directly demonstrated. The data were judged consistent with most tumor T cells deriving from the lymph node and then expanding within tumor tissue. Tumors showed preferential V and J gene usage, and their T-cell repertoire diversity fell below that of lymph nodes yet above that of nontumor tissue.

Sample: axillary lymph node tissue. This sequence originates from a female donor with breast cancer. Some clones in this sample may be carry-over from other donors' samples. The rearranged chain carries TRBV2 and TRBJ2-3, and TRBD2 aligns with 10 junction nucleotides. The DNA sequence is TGTGCCAGCAGTGAAATGGCTAGCGGGAGTTTAGATACGCAGTATTTT. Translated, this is CASSEMASGSLDTQYF.